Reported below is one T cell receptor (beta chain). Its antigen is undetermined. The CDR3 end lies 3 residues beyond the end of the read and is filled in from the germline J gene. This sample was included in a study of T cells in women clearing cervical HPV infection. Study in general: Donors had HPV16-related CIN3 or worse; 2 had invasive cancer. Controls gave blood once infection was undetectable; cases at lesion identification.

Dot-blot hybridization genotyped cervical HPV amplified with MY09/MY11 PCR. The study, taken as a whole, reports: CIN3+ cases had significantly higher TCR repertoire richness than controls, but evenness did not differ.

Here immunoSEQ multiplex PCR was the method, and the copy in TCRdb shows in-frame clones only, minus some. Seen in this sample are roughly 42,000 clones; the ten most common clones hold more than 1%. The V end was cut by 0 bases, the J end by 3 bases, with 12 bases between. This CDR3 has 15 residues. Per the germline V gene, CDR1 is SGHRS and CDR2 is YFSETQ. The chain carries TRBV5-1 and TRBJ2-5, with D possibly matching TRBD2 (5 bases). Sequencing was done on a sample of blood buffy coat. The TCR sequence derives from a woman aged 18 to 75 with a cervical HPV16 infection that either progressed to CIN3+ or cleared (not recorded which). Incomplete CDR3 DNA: TGCGCCAGCAGCTTGGTACACCCGGGGAAAGAGACC. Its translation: CASSLVHPGKET. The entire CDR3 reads CASSLVHPGKETQYF. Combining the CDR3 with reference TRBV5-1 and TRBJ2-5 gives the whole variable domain KAGVTQTPRYLIKTRGQQVTLSCSPISGHRSVSWYQQTPGQGLQFLFEYFSETQRNKGNFPGRFSGRQFSNSRSEMNVSTLELGDSALYLCASSLVHPGKETQYFGPGTRLLVL.